Listed below are T cell receptor beta chains from one sample, sequenced in a study of siplizumab effects on memory and regulatory T cells. The data were produced by immunoSEQ multiplex PCR, yet TCRdb's version contains in-frame clones alone and is incomplete. The repertoire consists of 85,000 to 130,000 clones, with over 90% occurring once and the leading ten covering about 0.62%. The source material was Tregs sorted from blood. The source is a human donor in good health. The CDR3 runs from the conserved cysteine through the conserved F or W. D genes are given only for firm matches. Rows may omit the clone size; those that give it use once, few, many or a size class.

.	.	TRBV11-1	TRBJ2-1	TGTGCCAGCAGCTTAGGTCGGGGGTCCTACAATGAGCAGTTCTTC	CASSLGRGSYNEQFF
.	TRBD1	TRBV5-1	TRBJ1-2	TGCGCCAGCAGCACGATATTTCCGGGACAGGGGGACCATGGCTACACCTTC	CASSTIFPGQGDHGYTF
.	TRBD1	TRBV28	TRBJ1-2	TGTGCCAGCAGTGACCGGGGACAGGAGCTTTATGGCTACACCTTC	CASSDRGQELYGYTF
once	.	TRBV9	TRBJ2-2	TGTGCCAGCAGCGTAGTGGGGGCGGGCACCGGGGAGCTGTTTTTT	CASSVVGAGTGELFF
once	.	TRBV2	TRBJ1-5	TGTGCCAGCAGTGTGGGGCCGGAGGAGCCCCAGCATTTT	CASSVGPEEPQHF
.	.	TRBV27	TRBJ2-7	TGTGCCAGCAGTCTCCAAAGGGGACTCCACGAGCAGTACTTC	CASSLQRGLHEQYF
.	.	TRBV11-2	TRBJ1-2	TGTGCCAGCAGCTCGACAGGACCACGGGACTATGGCTACACCTTC	CASSSTGPRDYGYTF
once	.	TRBV9	TRBJ1-2	TGTGCCAGCAGCGTAGATTCCGGCTATGGCTACACCTTC	CASSVDSGYGYTF
.	.	TRBV30	TRBJ2-7	TGTGCCTGGATGAGGGGCCCTGGCGAGCAGTACTTC	CAWMRGPGEQYF
.	.	TRBV4-2	TRBJ2-1	TGTGCCAGCAGCCAAGATGGGCAGTACAATGAGCAGTTCTTC	CASSQDGQYNEQFF
.	.	TRBV6-5	TRBJ1-2	TGTGCCAGCAGGACGGGACCCTACTATGGCTACACCTTC	CASRTGPYYGYTF
.	.	TRBV18	TRBJ1-2	TGTGCCAGCTCACCTATCGGGGAATATGGCTACACCTTC	CASSPIGEYGYTF
.	TRBD2	TRBV6-1	TRBJ2-3	TGTGCCAGCAGTGGGGCCTCGGGACTAGCGGCTGGTACAGATACGCAGTATTTT	CASSGASGLAAGTDTQYF
.	TRBD1	TRBV19	TRBJ1-5	TGTGCCAGTAGACCGGGACAGGGGATTTCTCAGCCCCAGCATTTT	CASRPGQGISQPQHF
.	TRBD1	TRBV29-1	TRBJ2-7	TGCAGCGTTCGGACCCCGCCGGACAGGGGTCCCTACGAGCAGTACTTC	CSVRTPPDRGPYEQYF
.	TRBD1	TRBV18	TRBJ2-5	TGTGCCAGCTCACTTGCAGGGGGTCAAGAGACCCAGTACTTC	CASSLAGGQETQYF
.	.	TRBV27	TRBJ1-4	TGTGCCAGCAGTCACGGGGCCAGAGGTGAAAAACTGTTTTTT	CASSHGARGEKLFF
.	.	TRBV6-1	TRBJ1-5	TGTGCCAGCAGCCCGCGGGGGGTGGGCAATCAGCCCCAGCATTTT	CASSPRGVGNQPQHF
.	.	TRBV2	TRBJ2-5	TGTGCCAGCCTCTGGGACGCCGGCGGGACCCAGTACTTC	CASLWDAGGTQYF
.	.	TRBV18	TRBJ1-1	TGTGCCAGCTCACCGATTACGGGGCTTGAAGCTTTCTTT	CASSPITGLEAFF
.	.	TRBV5-1	TRBJ1-1	TGCGCCAGCAGCCAACAAGGGTCCCCGAACACTGAAGCTTTCTTT	CASSQQGSPNTEAFF
.	.	TRBV28	TRBJ1-2	TGTGCCAGCAGAAGACCGGGGGGGTCCTATGGCTACACCTTC	CASRRPGGSYGYTF
few	.	TRBV9	TRBJ2-2	TGTGCCAGCAGCGTAGCTTTAACCGGGGAGCTGTTTTTT	CASSVALTGELFF
.	TRBD1	TRBV6-1	TRBJ1-3	TGTGCCAGCAGTGCAACCCAGGGGGCTCCAGGAAACACCATATATTTT	CASSATQGAPGNTIYF
once	TRBD2	TRBV11-2	TRBJ2-1	TGTGCCAGCAGCTACGGACTAGCGCGAAATGAGCAGTTCTTC	CASSYGLARNEQFF
few	.	TRBV7-9	TRBJ1-5	TGTGCCAGCAGCAATTTCGAGAGCAATCAGCCCCAGCATTTT	CASSNFESNQPQHF
.	.	TRBV10-2	TRBJ1-1	TGCGCCAGCAGCCACGCAAACGTCAGGGAAACTGAAGCTTTCTTT	CASSHANVRETEAFF
.	.	TRBV23-1	TRBJ1-5	TGCGCCAGCAGTCAATCAGAGCAGCCCCAGCATTTT	CASSQSEQPQHF
.	.	TRBV19	TRBJ1-5	TGTGCCAGTAGTATCTCCGGGTTTTTGCCCCAGCATTTT	CASSISGFLPQHF
.	TRBD2	TRBV6-5	TRBJ2-7	TGTGCCAGCAGTCAAGGACTAGCAGCCGAGCAGTACTTC	CASSQGLAAEQYF
.	.	TRBV19	TRBJ2-3	TGTGCCAGTCGCGCCAGCACAGATACGCAGTATTTT	CASRASTDTQYF
.	.	TRBV11-2	TRBJ2-1	TGTGCCAGCAGCTTAGATTCGGTCAGGGGACAATTGCAGCAGTTCTTC	CASSLDSVRGQLQQFF
.	.	TRBV6-5	TRBJ1-4	TGTGCCAGCAGTCCATGGCAGTCGTATGAAAAACTGTTTTTT	CASSPWQSYEKLFF
.	.	TRBV9	TRBJ1-4	TGTGCCAGCAGCGTAGCTCAAGGAGAAAAACTGTTTTTT	CASSVAQGEKLFF
.	TRBD1	TRBV18	TRBJ1-3	TGTGCCAGCTCACCACTTGGGACAGGGGGCCGGAGAAACACCATATATTTT	CASSPLGTGGRRNTIYF
few	.	TRBV6-6	TRBJ1-5	TGTGCCAGCAGGAAGACCAATCAGCCCCAGCATTTT	CASRKTNQPQHF
.	.	TRBV19	TRBJ2-5	TGTGCCAGTAGCCTGGGGGGTCAAGAGACCCAGTACTTC	CASSLGGQETQYF
.	TRBD1	TRBV6-6	TRBJ2-7	TGTGCCAGCAGCCTCGACAGGGACTCCTACGAGCAGTACTTC	CASSLDRDSYEQYF